This TCR beta chain derives from a study of CD8+ T cells in alopecia areata. Study-level results: Scalp clonality and expanded CD8+ clones among the top 100 were significantly decreased by tofacitinib.

This clone has a handful of counts. Its antigen is not known. CDR1 and CDR2 from the germline V gene are MGHRA and YSYEKL. Trimming cost V 1 base and J 6 bases, with 7 bases left between them. The CDR3 totals 13 residues. As the sequencing template, cDNA was produced by extracting RNA and reverse transcribing it. Sequencing used immunoSEQ multiplex PCR; TCRdb keeps in-frame clones, though not all of them. The data hold roughly 70,000 clones, with roughly 30% observed a single time. As for treatment: oral pan-JAK inhibitor, 5-10 mg twice daily. This sequence was found in a human donor with alopecia areata. The sequences come from CD8+ T cells sorted from blood, collected at week 4, from a patient treated with tofacitinib. The V gene is TRBV4-1, the J gene TRBJ1-5; D unclear. In nucleotides, the CDR3 is TGCGCCAGCAGCCAAGCATGGGGTCAGCCCCAGCATTTT. Translation: CASSQAWGQPQHF.